One TCR beta chain is described in this entry. Its matching antigen is unknown. These data are taken from a study of CD8+ T cells in alopecia areata. Study observations and caveats: During tofacitinib treatment, many expanded lesional clones remained in scalp and blood.

TCR sequencing used cDNA made by reverse transcription of extracted RNA. TCRdb keeps only in-frame clones here, not all; method: immunoSEQ multiplex PCR. Of more than 200,000 clones listed, roughly 44% are singletons. Treatment described: oral pan-JAK inhibitor, 5-10 mg twice daily. J lost 2 bases, V lost 3 bases, and 4 bases had no gene match. In germline, CDR1 is MGHDK, CDR2 SYGVNS. This CDR3 spans 15 amino acids. The TCR comes from a human donor with alopecia areata. The V gene is TRBV25-1, the J gene TRBJ2-3; 8 bases align to TRBD1. The specimen comprised CD4+ T cells sorted from blood, sampled between weeks 36 and 40, from a patient treated with tofacitinib. CDR3 bases: TGTGCCAGCAGTGAGGACAGGGATAACACAGATACGCAGTATTTT. Translation gives CASSEDRDNTDTQYF.